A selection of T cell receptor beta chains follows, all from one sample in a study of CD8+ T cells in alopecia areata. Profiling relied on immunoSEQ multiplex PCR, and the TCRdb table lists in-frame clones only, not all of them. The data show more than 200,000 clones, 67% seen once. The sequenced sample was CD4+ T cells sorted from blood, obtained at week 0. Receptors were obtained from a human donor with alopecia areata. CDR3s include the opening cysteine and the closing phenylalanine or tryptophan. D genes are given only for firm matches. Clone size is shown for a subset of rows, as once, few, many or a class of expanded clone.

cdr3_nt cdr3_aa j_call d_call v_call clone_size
TGCAGCGTCGCTCCCCGGGACAAAGGAGCCTACGAGCAGTACTTC CSVAPRDKGAYEQYF TRBJ2-7 - TRBV29-1 -
TGTGCCTGGAGTGATGGAGCAAGAAGAAAACTGTTTTTT CAWSDGARRKLFF TRBJ1-4 - TRBV30 -
TGCGCCAGCAGCTTTCTGCCGGGGGGTAGCAATCAGCCCCAGCATTTT CASSFLPGGSNQPQHF TRBJ1-5 - TRBV5-1 -
TGTGCCTGGAGAAACGGGCTCTGGGTAGCGGGGGGAATAGGAGAGACCCAGTACTTC CAWRNGLWVAGGIGETQYF TRBJ2-5 TRBD2 TRBV30 once
TGTGCCAGCGGGGAATCCCTGACCTCTGGAAACACCATATATTTT CASGESLTSGNTIYF TRBJ1-3 - TRBV2 few
TGCGCCAGCAGCTTTGGGGCAGCCACAGATACGCAGTATTTT CASSFGAATDTQYF TRBJ2-3 - TRBV5-1 -
TGTGCCAGCAGCCAAGTGGGCCAAGAGACCCAGTACTTC CASSQVGQETQYF TRBJ2-5 - TRBV14 -
TGTGCCGCTGACCGGTCGTCCTACAATGAGCAGTTCTTC CAADRSSYNEQFF TRBJ2-1 - TRBV30 few
TGTGCCAGCAGTGAAGCGGGGGGTAGCTACAATGAGCAGTTCTTC CASSEAGGSYNEQFF TRBJ2-1 - TRBV2 -
TGTGCCAGCAGCTCCCAGGGGGTCGGGACAGGTGAAGCTTTCTTT CASSSQGVGTGEAFF TRBJ1-1 TRBD1 TRBV5-4 -
TGCGCCAGCCGGGGGCGAGTGGGCTATGGCTACACCTTC CASRGRVGYGYTF TRBJ1-2 - TRBV5-1 -
TGTGCCAGCAGCTTTTCACGGAGCTATGGCTACACCTTC CASSFSRSYGYTF TRBJ1-2 - TRBV5-4 -
TGTGCCTGGAGTTCGACGGGGAATCAGCCCCAGCATTTT CAWSSTGNQPQHF TRBJ1-5 - TRBV30 -
TGTGCTACCGATAACACGAACACTGAAGCTTTCTTT CATDNTNTEAFF TRBJ1-1 - TRBV7-7 -
TGTGCCAGTATAGACAGGGGCGACACCATATATTTT CASIDRGDTIYF TRBJ1-3 TRBD1 TRBV6-6 few
TGTGCCTGGAGTGTCCTGGGACAGACTTATGAAAAACTGTTTTTT CAWSVLGQTYEKLFF TRBJ1-4 TRBD1 TRBV30 -
TGTGCCAGCAGCCCCCGACTAGCGGGGGACCAAGAGACCCAGTACTTC CASSPRLAGDQETQYF TRBJ2-5 TRBD2 TRBV11-1 -
TGTGCCAGCAGCTTAGGACTAGCGGGGGGCACAGATACGCAGTATTTT CASSLGLAGGTDTQYF TRBJ2-3 TRBD2 TRBV7-2 -
TGTGCCAGCAGGGCGGCCCGCCCGAACACCGGGGAGCTGTTTTTT CASRAARPNTGELFF TRBJ2-2 - TRBV6-5 -
TGTGCCATCAGCGGGGACAGAGCCTACGAGCAGTACTTC CAISGDRAYEQYF TRBJ2-7 TRBD1 TRBV10-3 -
TGCGCCAGCAGCCAGACAGGAGACAGCAATCAGCCCCAGCATTTT CASSQTGDSNQPQHF TRBJ1-5 - TRBV5-1 -
TGCGCCAGCAGCTTGGGCGGAATTAATGAAAAACTGTTTTTT CASSLGGINEKLFF TRBJ1-4 - TRBV5-1 -
TGTGCCAGCAGCGCGCTAGATCCATGGGGGGAGCTGTTTTTT CASSALDPWGELFF TRBJ2-2 - TRBV9 -
TGTGCCAGCAGCCGGCCGGGGCTAGCGGTGAACACCGGGGAGCTGTTTTTT CASSRPGLAVNTGELFF TRBJ2-2 TRBD2 TRBV14 once
TGTGCCAGCAGCGTACAGGGGAAGGGGGGTGAAAAACTGTTTTTT CASSVQGKGGEKLFF TRBJ1-4 - TRBV9 -
TGTGCCTGGAGCAATAGAGGATTAAGTGGAAACACCATATATTTT CAWSNRGLSGNTIYF TRBJ1-3 - TRBV30 -
TGTGCCAGCAGCCAAAATCGAGAGACCCAGTACTTC CASSQNRETQYF TRBJ2-5 - TRBV14 -
TGTGCCAGCAGCTTGGGGCAGGGTTATCAGCCCCAGCATTTT CASSLGQGYQPQHF TRBJ1-5 - TRBV5-6 -
TGTGCCAGCGCGGGGGGCCAAGAGACCCAGTACTTC CASAGGQETQYF TRBJ2-5 TRBD2 TRBV19 once
TGTGCCAGCAGGCAACTAGCGGGGGAGACCCAGTACTTC CASRQLAGETQYF TRBJ2-5 TRBD2 TRBV6-5 -